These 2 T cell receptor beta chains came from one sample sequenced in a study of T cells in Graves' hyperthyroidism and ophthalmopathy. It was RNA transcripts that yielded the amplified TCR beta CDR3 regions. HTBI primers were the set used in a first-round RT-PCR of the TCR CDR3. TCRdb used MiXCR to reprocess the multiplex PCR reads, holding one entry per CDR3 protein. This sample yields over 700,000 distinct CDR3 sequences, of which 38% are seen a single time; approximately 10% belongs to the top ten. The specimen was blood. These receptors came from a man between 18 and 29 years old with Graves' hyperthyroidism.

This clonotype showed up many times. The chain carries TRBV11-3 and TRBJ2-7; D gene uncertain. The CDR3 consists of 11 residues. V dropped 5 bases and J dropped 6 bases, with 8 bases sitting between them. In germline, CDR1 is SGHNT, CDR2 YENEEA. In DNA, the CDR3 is TGTGCCAGCAGCCTGACGGTCGAGCAGTACTTC. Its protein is CASSLTVEQYF.

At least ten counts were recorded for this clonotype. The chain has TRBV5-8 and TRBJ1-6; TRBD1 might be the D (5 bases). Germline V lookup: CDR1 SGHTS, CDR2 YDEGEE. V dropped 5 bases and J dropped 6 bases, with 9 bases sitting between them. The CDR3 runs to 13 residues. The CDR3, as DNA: TGTGCCAGCAGGCTCGACAGTAATTCACCCCTCCACTTT. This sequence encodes CASRLDSNSPLHF.